One sample yielded the 6 T cell receptor beta chains listed below, sequenced in a study of CD8 T cells in ankylosing spondylitis. TCRdb passed the 5' RACE reads through MiXCR, listing each CDR3 protein once. The sample records 300,000 to 400,000 distinct CDR3 sequences, around 10% being singletons. Sequencing was done on a sample of blood, either unsorted or a sorted T cell fraction (not recorded which). These receptors were collected from a female donor with ankylosing spondylitis or in good health (not recorded which).

This clonotype was observed once. The chain uses TRBV20-1 and TRBJ2-3; D is unresolved. CDR3 length equals 12 residues. Germline lookup yields CDR1 DFQATT and CDR2 SNEGSKA (reference sequence). The ends were cut back, 6 bases at V and 0 bases at J, with 7 bases in the middle. Written as DNA, the CDR3 is TGCAGTGCCCCAACAAGCACAGATACGCAGTATTTT. As protein: CSAPTSTDTQYF.

The chain is built from TRBV5-6 and TRBJ2-4, with 8 bases matching TRBD1. CDR1 is SGHDT, CDR2 YYEEEE, per germline. Unmatched junction bases numbered 12, after V lost 1 base and J lost 6 bases. The CDR3 loop spans 17 amino acids. The CDR3 is CASSLLQGAQGRNIQYF. Here the CDR3 DNA reads TGTGCCAGCAGCTTGTTGCAGGGGGCACAGGGAAGAAACATTCAGTACTTC.

This clonotype turned up a few times. No DNA is shown, since the ends of the CDR3 on it are uncertain; the CDR3 is the one TCRdb lists. The V gene is TRBV13, the J gene TRBJ2-1; the table calls TRBD2, which could not be checked here. 19 amino acids form the CDR3, both terminal residues included. CDR1 is PRHDT, CDR2 FYEKMQ, per germline (reference sequence). CDR3 residues: CASCFLEFLASGSDNEQFF.

A remark on this clonotype: A much larger clone sits a single nucleotide away, making a read error possible. This rearrangement joins TRBV5-1 to TRBJ1-2, with TRBD1 identical over 7 bases. Germline V gene data show CDR1 as SGHRS and CDR2 as YFSETQ. The CDR3 is 15 residues long. CDR3 in amino acids: CASSDGTVGPYGDTF. As DNA, the CDR3 is TGCGCCAGCAGCGACGGGACAGTCGGTCCCTATGGCGACACCTTC. The full variable domain, with the rest looked up from reference TRBV5-1 and TRBJ1-2, is KAGVTQTPRYLIKTRGQQVTLSCSPISGHRSVSWYQQTPGQGLQFLFEYFSETQRNKGNFPGRFSGRQFSNSRSEMNVSTLELGDSALYLCASSDGTVGPYGDTFGSGTRLTVV.

There are many counts of this clonotype. This chain links TRBV5-1 with TRBJ2-6; no clear D gene. CDR1 is SGHRS and CDR2 is YFSETQ in the germline V gene. CDR3 length equals 15 residues. The germline V and J ends were trimmed by 0 bases and 2 bases, with 6 bases remaining between them. CDR3 bases: TGCGCCAGCAGCTTGGATGTCGCTGGGGCCAACGTCCTGACTTTC. This encodes CASSLDVAGANVLTF. The whole variable domain, filled in from reference TRBV5-1 and TRBJ2-6, reads KAGVTQTPRYLIKTRGQQVTLSCSPISGHRSVSWYQQTPGQGLQFLFEYFSETQRNKGNFPGRFSGRQFSNSRSEMNVSTLELGDSALYLCASSLDVAGANVLTFGAGSRLTVL.

This clonotype was recorded at least ten times. The chain employs TRBV5-1 and TRBJ2-3; 8 bases are shared with TRBD2. Looked up from germline, CDR1 is SGHRS and CDR2 is YFSETQ. This CDR3 is built from 16 residues. V was clipped by 2 bases and J by 2 bases; unmatched bases: 7. The CDR3 is CASSFPLAGTTDTQYF. In DNA form, the CDR3 reads TGCGCCAGCAGCTTTCCCTTAGCGGGGACCACAGATACGCAGTATTTT. Combining the CDR3 with reference TRBV5-1 and TRBJ2-3 gives the whole variable domain KAGVTQTPRYLIKTRGQQVTLSCSPISGHRSVSWYQQTPGQGLQFLFEYFSETQRNKGNFPGRFSGRQFSNSRSEMNVSTLELGDSALYLCASSFPLAGTTDTQYFGPGTRLTVL.